Detailed here is one T cell receptor beta chain. Antigen specificity is unknown. Clones were sequenced by immunoSEQ multiplex PCR, and TCRdb holds only the in-frame ones, with some missing. The data contain 130,000 or so clones, about 86% of them seen just once; the ten biggest clones take up 9% to 15%. The data were taken from a study of T cell responses to AZD1222 COVID-19 vaccine. Study overall: Second doses that came at about 4 or about 12 weeks were put together. Regarding the study as a whole: Breadth and depth of Spike-specific TCRs rose after two AZD1222 doses.

This CDR3 has 15 amino acids. After removal of 6 bases from V and 7 bases from J, the junction contained 14 bases not matched to a gene. Germline values: CDR1 LGHNA, CDR2 YSLEER. The input for sequencing was peripheral blood, taken on day 0 of AZD1222 vaccination. The chain recombines TRBV4-3 with TRBJ1-2; 7 bases fit TRBD1. The source is an adult in good health. CDR3 in amino acids: CASRSSAQGSFGYTF. The CDR3 coding sequence is TGCGCCAGCAGGTCTTCGGCACAGGGGAGTTTTGGCTACACCTTC.